This T cell receptor beta chain came from a study of shared clonotypes between healthy human individuals. A note on this clone: This sample also contains other DNA sequences that code for the same CDR3.

Here immunoSEQ multiplex PCR was the method, and the copy in TCRdb shows in-frame clones only, minus some. The sample records just over 2,000,000 clones, roughly 94% being singletons. Sequencing input: naive CD4+ T cells sorted from blood. Subset of the sample: CD45RA+ positively selected. The clonotype comes from a man younger than 35 in good health.

CDR3 protein: CASSYLGGGYTF. As DNA, the CDR3 is TGTGCCAGCAGCTACCTTGGAGGGGGCTACACCTTC. The gene calls are TRBV6-5 and TRBJ1-2; no clear D. In germline, CDR1 is MNHEY, CDR2 SVGAGI. V lost 6 bases and J lost 8, with 13 bases in between. The CDR3 covers 12 residues.